This entry is about one TCR beta chain. Its antigen remains unidentified. One end of the junction is discordant with germline, which a read error may explain. Sample-barcoded 5' priming and a J-beta primer mix drove a second PCR of 7 to 11 cycles. From the 5' RACE reads, TCRdb called clonotypes with MiXCR, one entry per CDR3 protein. The table has hundreds of thousands of distinct CDR3 sequences, roughly 56% seen once. The sample belongs to a study of blood T cells in healthy people across ages. General study results and limits: When set beside aged donors, long-lived donors presented more naive CD4+ cells and higher diversity. In older individuals, TCR beta diversity per million T cells was lower, falling roughly linearly with age. A strong correlation was found between TCR beta diversity and the percentage of naive T cells.

Each donor supplied around 9.6 milliliters of peripheral blood. The clonotype comes from a man aged 35-49 years in good health. Sequences were obtained from blood.

Written as DNA, the CDR3 is TGCAGTGCTAGAGATACGGGGAAAACTGTGTACGGGCAGTACTTC. Residues: CSARDTGKTVYGQYF. This chain joins TRBV20-1 and TRBJ2-7; D is perhaps TRBD2 (5 bases). The germline V gene has CDR1 DFQATT and CDR2 SNEGSKA (reference sequence). The CDR3 runs to 15 residues.